In this sample, the clone carrying this T cell receptor beta chain turned up a few times. Its antigen is undetermined. The data originate from a study of post-analysis software for immune sequencing data. Whole-study results and caveats: Compared with controls, patients had more of roughly five TRBV segments, including TRBV5-6, TRBV5-1 and TRBV20-1.

TCR beta cDNA libraries included unique molecular identifiers. T cells numbering roughly 1 to 10 million gave rise to roughly 550,000 cDNA molecules. TCRdb recomputed calls from the PCR reads with MiXCR, one row per CDR3 protein. The repertoire holds 750,000 to 950,000 distinct CDR3 sequences, with around 42% as singletons. The CDR3 spans 11 residues. Germline V gives CDR1 SQVTM, CDR2 ANQGSEA. V gave up 8 bases and J gave up 7 bases, with 14 bases separating them. Sequenced sample: blood. This receptor was obtained from a girl aged 10-17 years with multiple sclerosis. This chain connects TRBV29-1 to TRBJ1-2, with D maybe TRBD1 (6 bases). CDR3 loop: CSSGTISGYTF. Written as DNA, the CDR3 is TGCAGCTCCGGGACAATTTCTGGCTACACCTTC.